This is a list of T cell receptor beta chains from one sample in a study of blood T cell repertoires in COVID-19. This table comes from immunoSEQ multiplex PCR, and its TCRdb copy is limited to in-frame clones, with some not included. This table holds about 130,000 clones, about four fifths found once. Sequencing input: peripheral blood. These receptors were obtained from a woman of 80 years or more with acute or convalescent COVID-19. Both conserved end residues are part of each CDR3. Each record gives: D gene, J gene, clone size, V gene, CDR3 protein, CDR3 DNA. The D gene is left open where the match is weak. Size is omitted from some rows. Given values are once, few, many or a class for expanded clones.

d_call: TRBD2; j_call: TRBJ2-7; clone_size: .; v_call: TRBV7-9; cdr3_aa: CASRPEASGAYEQYF; cdr3_nt: TGTGCCAGCAGACCTGAGGCTAGCGGGGCCTACGAGCAGTACTTC
d_call: .; j_call: TRBJ1-4; clone_size: .; v_call: TRBV19; cdr3_aa: CASSIRLFGEIEKLFF; cdr3_nt: TGTGCCAGTAGTATACGGCTTTTCGGGGAAATTGAAAAACTGTTTTTT
d_call: TRBD1; j_call: TRBJ2-3; clone_size: once; v_call: TRBV7-8; cdr3_aa: CASSSSTGWNTQYF; cdr3_nt: TGTGCCAGCAGCTCTTCGACAGGGTGGAATACGCAGTATTTT
d_call: .; j_call: TRBJ1-1; clone_size: .; v_call: TRBV14; cdr3_aa: CASSQENTYTEAFF; cdr3_nt: TGTGCCAGCAGCCAAGAAAACACCTACACTGAAGCTTTCTTT
d_call: TRBD1; j_call: TRBJ2-3; clone_size: .; v_call: TRBV7-2; cdr3_aa: CASRRPGQGTDTQYF; cdr3_nt: TGTGCCAGCAGGCGACCGGGACAGGGGACAGATACGCAGTATTTT
d_call: TRBD1; j_call: TRBJ2-1; clone_size: .; v_call: TRBV5-1; cdr3_aa: CASRDRFPSYNEQFF; cdr3_nt: TGCGCCAGCAGGGACAGGTTCCCCTCCTACAATGAGCAGTTCTTC
d_call: .; j_call: TRBJ1-2; clone_size: .; v_call: TRBV9; cdr3_aa: CASSVVGGRNGYTF; cdr3_nt: TGTGCCAGCAGCGTAGTAGGAGGGAGGAATGGCTACACCTTC
d_call: .; j_call: TRBJ1-1; clone_size: .; v_call: TRBV11-2; cdr3_aa: CASSADLGTEAFF; cdr3_nt: TGTGCCAGCAGCGCGGACTTGGGCACTGAAGCTTTCTTT
d_call: .; j_call: TRBJ2-7; clone_size: .; v_call: TRBV5-1; cdr3_aa: CASSLGGPYEQYF; cdr3_nt: TGCGCCAGCAGCTTGGGAGGCCCGTACGAGCAGTACTTC
d_call: .; j_call: TRBJ1-1; clone_size: once; v_call: TRBV7-3; cdr3_aa: CASSQSNTEAFF; cdr3_nt: TGTGCCAGCAGCCAATCAAACACTGAAGCTTTCTTT
d_call: TRBD2; j_call: TRBJ2-1; clone_size: .; v_call: TRBV3-1/TRBV3-2; cdr3_aa: CASSQESSGSSYNEQFF; cdr3_nt: TGTGCCAGCAGCCAAGAATCCAGCGGGAGCTCCTACAATGAGCAGTTCTTC
d_call: .; j_call: TRBJ1-2; clone_size: .; v_call: TRBV3-1/TRBV3-2; cdr3_aa: CASSQDWGGIGYTF; cdr3_nt: TGTGCCAGCAGCCAAGATTGGGGAGGTATTGGCTACACCTTC
d_call: TRBD1; j_call: TRBJ1-2; clone_size: .; v_call: TRBV6-5; cdr3_aa: CASSVDRAGGYTF; cdr3_nt: TGTGCCAGCAGCGTAGACAGGGCCGGTGGCTACACCTTC
d_call: .; j_call: TRBJ1-4; clone_size: few; v_call: TRBV6-2/TRBV6-3; cdr3_aa: CATSFTGPIPEKLFF; cdr3_nt: TGTGCCACCAGTTTTACAGGGCCCATACCTGAAAAACTGTTTTTT
d_call: .; j_call: TRBJ1-1; clone_size: .; v_call: TRBV5-1; cdr3_aa: CASSFTEGTEAFF; cdr3_nt: TGCGCCAGCAGCTTTACGGAGGGCACTGAAGCTTTCTTT
d_call: .; j_call: TRBJ2-3; clone_size: .; v_call: TRBV10-3; cdr3_aa: CAISPSEAGEATDTQYF; cdr3_nt: TGTGCCATCAGTCCCAGTGAGGCGGGCGAGGCCACAGATACGCAGTATTTT
d_call: TRBD2; j_call: TRBJ2-2; clone_size: .; v_call: TRBV11-2; cdr3_aa: CASSSRHPGLAGGTGELFF; cdr3_nt: TGTGCCAGCAGCTCAAGACACCCGGGACTAGCGGGGGGAACCGGGGAGCTGTTTTTT
d_call: .; j_call: TRBJ2-7; clone_size: .; v_call: TRBV24-1; cdr3_aa: CATGSLGAYEQYF; cdr3_nt: TGTGCCACCGGCAGTTTAGGAGCCTACGAGCAGTACTTC
d_call: TRBD2; j_call: TRBJ2-1; clone_size: once; v_call: TRBV5-1; cdr3_aa: CASSLELAGESPYNEQFF; cdr3_nt: TGCGCCAGCAGCTTGGAACTAGCGGGGGAATCTCCCTACAATGAGCAGTTCTTC
d_call: .; j_call: TRBJ1-5; clone_size: once; v_call: TRBV15; cdr3_aa: CATSRDAQAQHF; cdr3_nt: TGTGCCACCAGCAGAGATGCGCAGGCCCAGCATTTT
d_call: TRBD2; j_call: TRBJ2-1; clone_size: .; v_call: TRBV19; cdr3_aa: CASSGHRDGRGGNEQFF; cdr3_nt: TGTGCCAGTAGTGGTCACCGGGACGGGAGGGGTGGCAATGAGCAGTTCTTC
d_call: TRBD2; j_call: TRBJ2-3; clone_size: .; v_call: TRBV24-1; cdr3_aa: CATSKRGGSTDTQYF; cdr3_nt: TGTGCCACCAGTAAGCGGGGGGGAAGCACAGATACGCAGTATTTT
d_call: .; j_call: TRBJ2-7; clone_size: .; v_call: TRBV7-9; cdr3_aa: CASSLVVNRDNEQYF; cdr3_nt: TGTGCCAGCAGCTTAGTAGTGAACAGGGACAACGAGCAGTACTTC
d_call: .; j_call: TRBJ1-6; clone_size: once; v_call: TRBV4-1; cdr3_aa: CASSQVRMGGSPLHF; cdr3_nt: TGCGCCAGCAGCCAAGTTCGGATGGGGGGATCACCCCTCCACTTT
d_call: TRBD1; j_call: TRBJ1-5; clone_size: .; v_call: TRBV18; cdr3_aa: CASSRNRGPNNQPQHF; cdr3_nt: TGTGCCAGCTCACGCAACAGGGGGCCCAACAATCAGCCCCAGCATTTT
d_call: .; j_call: TRBJ1-4; clone_size: few; v_call: TRBV11-2; cdr3_aa: CASSEPRGSTNEKLFF; cdr3_nt: TGTGCCAGCAGCGAACCTAGGGGTTCAACTAATGAAAAACTGTTTTTT
d_call: TRBD1; j_call: TRBJ2-2; clone_size: .; v_call: TRBV7-2; cdr3_aa: CASSFDRVPGELFF; cdr3_nt: TGTGCCAGCAGCTTCGACAGGGTGCCCGGGGAGCTGTTTTTT
d_call: .; j_call: TRBJ1-3; clone_size: once; v_call: TRBV7-2; cdr3_aa: CASSLTGGGGNTIYF; cdr3_nt: TGTGCCAGCAGCCTCACGGGGGGTGGGGGAAACACCATATATTTT
d_call: TRBD1; j_call: TRBJ1-1; clone_size: .; v_call: TRBV5-4; cdr3_aa: CASSTRQGETEAFF; cdr3_nt: TGTGCCAGCAGCACCCGACAGGGAGAAACTGAAGCTTTCTTT
d_call: TRBD2; j_call: TRBJ2-1; clone_size: .; v_call: TRBV5-1; cdr3_aa: CASSPGTSGGNEQFF; cdr3_nt: TGCGCCAGCAGCCCCGGGACTAGCGGGGGGAATGAGCAGTTCTTC
d_call: .; j_call: TRBJ1-5; clone_size: .; v_call: TRBV18; cdr3_aa: CASSPLPGGGINQPQHF; cdr3_nt: TGTGCCAGCTCACCTCTCCCGGGCGGGGGAATCAATCAGCCCCAGCATTTT
d_call: TRBD2; j_call: TRBJ2-1; clone_size: .; v_call: TRBV24-1; cdr3_aa: CATSRGGVYNEQFF; cdr3_nt: TGTGCCACCAGCCGGGGGGGCGTCTACAATGAGCAGTTCTTC
d_call: .; j_call: TRBJ1-5; clone_size: .; v_call: TRBV19; cdr3_aa: CASSIDLREGQPQHF; cdr3_nt: TGTGCCAGTAGTATAGATCTCAGGGAGGGACAGCCCCAGCATTTT
d_call: TRBD2; j_call: TRBJ2-3; clone_size: .; v_call: TRBV5-1; cdr3_aa: CASSLRGSTDTQYF; cdr3_nt: TGCGCCAGCAGCCTGCGGGGGAGCACAGATACGCAGTATTTT
d_call: .; j_call: TRBJ2-7; clone_size: .; v_call: TRBV9; cdr3_aa: CASSPRGGSYEQYF; cdr3_nt: TGTGCCAGCAGCCCACGGGGAGGTTCCTACGAGCAGTACTTC
d_call: TRBD2; j_call: TRBJ2-1; clone_size: .; v_call: TRBV30; cdr3_aa: CAWSSPKGGGLYNEQFF; cdr3_nt: TGTGCCTGGAGTTCTCCTAAGGGCGGGGGGTTATACAATGAGCAGTTCTTC
d_call: .; j_call: TRBJ1-4; clone_size: .; v_call: TRBV4-1; cdr3_aa: CASSQASGAEKLFF; cdr3_nt: TGCGCCAGCAGCCAAGCGAGCGGTGCAGAAAAACTGTTTTTT
d_call: TRBD2; j_call: TRBJ2-5; clone_size: .; v_call: TRBV10-3; cdr3_aa: CAISESAASGKETQYF; cdr3_nt: TGTGCCATCAGTGAGTCAGCGGCTAGCGGGAAAGAGACCCAGTACTTC
d_call: .; j_call: TRBJ1-4; clone_size: once; v_call: TRBV19; cdr3_aa: CASSGFGNEKLFF; cdr3_nt: TGTGCCAGCTCAGGTTTTGGTAATGAAAAACTGTTTTTT
d_call: .; j_call: TRBJ1-2; clone_size: once; v_call: TRBV29-1; cdr3_aa: CSPLVIANYGYTF; cdr3_nt: TGCAGCCCCCTCGTTATAGCTAACTATGGCTACACCTTC
d_call: TRBD2; j_call: TRBJ2-3; clone_size: once; v_call: TRBV27; cdr3_aa: CASFPFGRAGGRLADTQYF; cdr3_nt: TGTGCCAGCTTTCCTTTCGGAAGAGCGGGGGGGCGGCTGGCAGATACGCAGTATTTT
d_call: .; j_call: TRBJ2-1; clone_size: .; v_call: TRBV6-2/TRBV6-3; cdr3_aa: CASSSGGPTYNEQFF; cdr3_nt: TGTGCCAGCAGCTCAGGCGGGCCTACCTACAATGAGCAGTTCTTC
d_call: .; j_call: TRBJ2-7; clone_size: .; v_call: TRBV15; cdr3_aa: CATSRDRGGREQYF; cdr3_nt: TGTGCCACCAGCAGGGATCGCGGAGGACGCGAGCAGTACTTC
d_call: TRBD1; j_call: TRBJ1-2; clone_size: once; v_call: TRBV5-1; cdr3_aa: CASSFFVQGASQGGYTF; cdr3_nt: TGCGCCAGCAGCTTTTTTGTACAGGGGGCGTCTCAGGGTGGCTACACCTTC
d_call: TRBD2; j_call: TRBJ2-5; clone_size: .; v_call: TRBV7-2; cdr3_aa: CASSPGTRQETQYF; cdr3_nt: TGTGCCAGCAGCCCCGGGACTAGGCAAGAGACCCAGTACTTC
d_call: TRBD1; j_call: TRBJ1-5; clone_size: .; v_call: TRBV2; cdr3_aa: CASNRDRGYSNQPQHF; cdr3_nt: TGTGCCAGCAATCGGGACAGGGGGTATAGCAATCAGCCCCAGCATTTT
d_call: TRBD1; j_call: TRBJ1-1; clone_size: .; v_call: TRBV7-6; cdr3_aa: CASSLFRQGVMNTEAFF; cdr3_nt: TGTGCCAGCAGCTTATTTCGGCAGGGGGTGATGAACACTGAAGCTTTCTTT
d_call: .; j_call: TRBJ1-1; clone_size: .; v_call: TRBV11-2; cdr3_aa: CASSLGQENTEAFF; cdr3_nt: TGTGCCAGCAGCTTAGGACAGGAGAACACTGAAGCTTTCTTT
d_call: .; j_call: TRBJ2-7; clone_size: .; v_call: TRBV19; cdr3_aa: CASSIVGGSRYEQYF; cdr3_nt: TGTGCCAGTAGTATAGTCGGGGGATCCCGCTACGAGCAGTACTTC
d_call: TRBD1; j_call: TRBJ1-5; clone_size: .; v_call: TRBV2; cdr3_aa: CASSFTGTGNNQPQHF; cdr3_nt: TGTGCCAGCAGCTTTACCGGGACAGGAAACAATCAGCCCCAGCATTTT
d_call: .; j_call: TRBJ1-4; clone_size: .; v_call: TRBV6-2/TRBV6-3; cdr3_aa: CASSPLEEKLFF; cdr3_nt: TGTGCCAGCAGCCCCCTCGAGGAAAAACTGTTTTTT
d_call: TRBD1; j_call: TRBJ1-1; clone_size: .; v_call: TRBV2; cdr3_aa: CAIDRGDTEAFF; cdr3_nt: TGTGCCATCGACAGGGGCGACACTGAAGCTTTCTTT